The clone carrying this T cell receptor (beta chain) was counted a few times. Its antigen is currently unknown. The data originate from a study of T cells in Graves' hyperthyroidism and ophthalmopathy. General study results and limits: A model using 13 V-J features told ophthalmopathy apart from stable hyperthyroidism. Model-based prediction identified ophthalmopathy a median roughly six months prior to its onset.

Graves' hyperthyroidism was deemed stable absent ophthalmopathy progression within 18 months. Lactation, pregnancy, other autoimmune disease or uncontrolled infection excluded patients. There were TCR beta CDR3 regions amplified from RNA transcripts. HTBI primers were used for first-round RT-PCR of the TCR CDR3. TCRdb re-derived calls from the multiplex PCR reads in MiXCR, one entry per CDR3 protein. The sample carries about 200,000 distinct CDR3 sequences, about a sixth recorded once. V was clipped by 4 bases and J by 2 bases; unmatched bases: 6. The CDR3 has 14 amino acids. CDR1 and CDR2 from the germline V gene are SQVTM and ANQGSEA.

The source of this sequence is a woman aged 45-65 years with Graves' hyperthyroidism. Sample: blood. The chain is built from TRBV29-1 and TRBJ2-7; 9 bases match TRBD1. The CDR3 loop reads CSVADRGDPYEQYF. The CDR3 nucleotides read TGCAGCGTTGCGGACAGGGGAGATCCCTACGAGCAGTACTTC.